This record looks at one TCR beta chain sequence and its context. Each CDR3 protein gets one entry after TCRdb re-called the RT-PCR reads with MiXCR. Altogether hundreds of thousands of distinct CDR3 sequences are present, approximately 14% being singletons, with the ten largest covering 3% to 4.5%. The CDR3 runs 16 residues. V was pared by 3 bases and J by 5 bases, with 18 bases between. The chain links TRBV12-3 or TRBV12-4 to TRBJ2-3; a possible D gene is TRBD1 (6 bases). The specimen sequenced was memory CD4+ T cells from blood. This TCR was sampled from a female donor in good health, serving as a healthy control. This CDR3 reads CASSFPQGFNGDTQYF. CDR3 DNA: TGTGCCAGCAGTTTCCCTCAGGGGTTTAATGGAGATACGCAGTATTTT.